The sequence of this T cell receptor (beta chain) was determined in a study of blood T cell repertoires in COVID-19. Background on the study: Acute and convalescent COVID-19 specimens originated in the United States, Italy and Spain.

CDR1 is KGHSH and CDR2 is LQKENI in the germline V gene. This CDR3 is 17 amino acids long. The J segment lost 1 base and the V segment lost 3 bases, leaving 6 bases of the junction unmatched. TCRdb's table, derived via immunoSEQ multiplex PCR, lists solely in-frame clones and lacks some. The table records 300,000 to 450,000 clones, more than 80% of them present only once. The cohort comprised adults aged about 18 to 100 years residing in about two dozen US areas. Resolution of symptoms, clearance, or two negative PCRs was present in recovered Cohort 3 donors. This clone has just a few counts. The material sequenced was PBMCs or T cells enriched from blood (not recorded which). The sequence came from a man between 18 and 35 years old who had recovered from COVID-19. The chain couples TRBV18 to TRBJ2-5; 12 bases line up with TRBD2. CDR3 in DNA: TGTGCCAGCTCACCTTTACCGGGACTAGCGGGCCAAGAGACCCAGTACTTC. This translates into CASSPLPGLAGQETQYF.